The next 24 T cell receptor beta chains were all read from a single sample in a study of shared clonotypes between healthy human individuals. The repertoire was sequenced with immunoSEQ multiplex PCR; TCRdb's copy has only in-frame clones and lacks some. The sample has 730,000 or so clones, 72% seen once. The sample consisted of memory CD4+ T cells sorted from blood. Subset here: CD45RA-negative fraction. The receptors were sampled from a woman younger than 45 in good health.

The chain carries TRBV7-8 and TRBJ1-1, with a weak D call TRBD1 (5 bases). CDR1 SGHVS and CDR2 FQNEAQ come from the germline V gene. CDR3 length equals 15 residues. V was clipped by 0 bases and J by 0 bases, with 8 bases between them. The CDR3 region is CASSLAVGVNTEAFF. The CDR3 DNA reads TGTGCCAGCAGCTTAGCGGTAGGGGTGAACACTGAAGCTTTCTTT. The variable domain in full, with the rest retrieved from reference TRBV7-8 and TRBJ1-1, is GAGVSQSPRYKVAKRGQDVALRCDPISGHVSLFWYQQALGQGPEFLTYFQNEAQLDKSGLPSDRFFAERPEGSVSTLKIQRTQQEDSAVYLCASSLAVGVNTEAFFGQGTRLTVV.

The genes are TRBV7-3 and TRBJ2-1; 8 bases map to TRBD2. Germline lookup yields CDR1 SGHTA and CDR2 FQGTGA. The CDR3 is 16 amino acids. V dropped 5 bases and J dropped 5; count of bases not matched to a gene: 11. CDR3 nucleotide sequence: TGTGCCAGCAGCCACACCGGGACTAGAAGGAACAATGAGCAGTTCTTC. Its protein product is CASSHTGTRRNNEQFF.

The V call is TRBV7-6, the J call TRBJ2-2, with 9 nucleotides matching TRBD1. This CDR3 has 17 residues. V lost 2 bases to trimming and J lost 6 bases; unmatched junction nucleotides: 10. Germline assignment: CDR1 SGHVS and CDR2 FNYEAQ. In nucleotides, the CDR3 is TGTGCCAGCAGCTTACTAAAAGGGACAGGGTTACCCGGGGAGCTGTTTTTT. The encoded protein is CASSLLKGTGLPGELFF.

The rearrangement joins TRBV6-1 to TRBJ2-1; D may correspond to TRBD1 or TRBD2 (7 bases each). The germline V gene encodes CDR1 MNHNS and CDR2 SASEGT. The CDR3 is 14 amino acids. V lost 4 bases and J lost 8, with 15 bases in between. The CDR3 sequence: CASSARQGGDEQFF. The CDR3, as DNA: TGTGCCAGCAGTGCACGCCAGGGGGGGGATGAGCAGTTCTTC.

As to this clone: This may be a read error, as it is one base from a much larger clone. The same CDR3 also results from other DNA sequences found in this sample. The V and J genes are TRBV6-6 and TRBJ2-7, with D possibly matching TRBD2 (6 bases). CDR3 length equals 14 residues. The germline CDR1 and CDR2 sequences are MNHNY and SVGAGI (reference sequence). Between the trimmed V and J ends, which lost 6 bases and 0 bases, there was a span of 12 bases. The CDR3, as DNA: TGTGCCAGCAGACGGGACTTTTCCTCCTACGAGCAGTACTTC. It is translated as CASRRDFSSYEQYF.

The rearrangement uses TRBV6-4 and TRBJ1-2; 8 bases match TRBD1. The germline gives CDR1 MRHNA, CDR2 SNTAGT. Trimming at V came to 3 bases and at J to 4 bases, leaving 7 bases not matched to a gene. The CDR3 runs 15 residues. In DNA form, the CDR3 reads TGTGCCAGCAGTGATAAGCCGGGACAGGCCTATGGCTACACCTTC. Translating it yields CASSDKPGQAYGYTF.

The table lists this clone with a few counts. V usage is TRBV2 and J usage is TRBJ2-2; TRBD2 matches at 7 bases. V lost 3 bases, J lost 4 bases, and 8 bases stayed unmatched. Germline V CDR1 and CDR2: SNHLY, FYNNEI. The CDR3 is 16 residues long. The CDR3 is CASSDWRERGTGELFF. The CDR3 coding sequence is TGTGCCAGCAGTGATTGGAGGGAGCGGGGCACCGGGGAGCTGTTTTTT.

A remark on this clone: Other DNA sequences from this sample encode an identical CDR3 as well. The CDR3 sequence: CASSDRTGGLYEQYF. CDR3 DNA: TGCGCCAGCAGCGACCGGACAGGGGGTCTCTACGAGCAGTACTTC. The chain has TRBV5-1 and TRBJ2-7; 10 bases agree with TRBD1. The CDR3 is 15 residues long. The V and J ends lost 4 bases and 3 bases, in that order; junction bases with no gene match: 7. Germline loops: CDR1 SGHRS, CDR2 YFSETQ.

The CDR3 DNA sequence: TGTGCCAGCAACCGTTTAACTAGCGGAATCACAGATACGCAGTATTTT. Its protein is CASNRLTSGITDTQYF. The chain recombines TRBV2 with TRBJ2-3; TRBD2 matches at 8 bases. Looked up from germline, CDR1 is SNHLY and CDR2 is FYNNEI. Trimming at V came to 7 bases and at J to 2 bases, leaving 11 bases not matched to a gene. The CDR3 sequence is 16 residues long.

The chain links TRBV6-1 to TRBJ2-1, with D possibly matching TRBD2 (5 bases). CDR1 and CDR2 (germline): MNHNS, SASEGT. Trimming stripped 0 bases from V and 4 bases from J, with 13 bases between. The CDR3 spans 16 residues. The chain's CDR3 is CASSEAGTSSYNEQFF. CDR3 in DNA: TGTGCCAGCAGTGAAGCGGGTACTAGTAGTTACAATGAGCAGTTCTTC.

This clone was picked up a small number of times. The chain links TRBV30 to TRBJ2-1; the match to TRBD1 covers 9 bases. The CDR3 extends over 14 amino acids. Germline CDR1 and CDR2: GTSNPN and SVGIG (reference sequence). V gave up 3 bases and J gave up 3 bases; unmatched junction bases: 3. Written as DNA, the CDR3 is TGTGCCTGGAGAACGGGACAGGGCTACAATGAGCAGTTCTTC. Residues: CAWRTGQGYNEQFF.

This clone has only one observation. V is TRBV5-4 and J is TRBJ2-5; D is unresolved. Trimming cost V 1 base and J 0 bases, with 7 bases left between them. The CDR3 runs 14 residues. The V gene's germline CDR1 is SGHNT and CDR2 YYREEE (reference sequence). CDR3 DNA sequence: TGTGCCAGCAGCTTGACAGAGTACCAAGAGACCCAGTACTTC. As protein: CASSLTEYQETQYF.

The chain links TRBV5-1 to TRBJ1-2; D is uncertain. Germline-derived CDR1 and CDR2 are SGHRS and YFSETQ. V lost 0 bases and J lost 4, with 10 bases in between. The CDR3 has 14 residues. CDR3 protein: CASSLASRLYGYTF. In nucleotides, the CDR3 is TGCGCCAGCAGCTTGGCTTCGCGTCTCTATGGCTACACCTTC. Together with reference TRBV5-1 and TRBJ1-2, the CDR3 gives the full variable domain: KAGVTQTPRYLIKTRGQQVTLSCSPISGHRSVSWYQQTPGQGLQFLFEYFSETQRNKGNFPGRFSGRQFSNSRSEMNVSTLELGDSALYLCASSLASRLYGYTFGSGTRLTVV.

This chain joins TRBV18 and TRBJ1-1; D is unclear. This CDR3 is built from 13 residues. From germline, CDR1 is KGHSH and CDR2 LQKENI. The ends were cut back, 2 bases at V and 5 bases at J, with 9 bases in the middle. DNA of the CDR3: TGTGCCAGCTCACCATCGGCGCAAACTGAAGCTTTCTTT. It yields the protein CASSPSAQTEAFF.

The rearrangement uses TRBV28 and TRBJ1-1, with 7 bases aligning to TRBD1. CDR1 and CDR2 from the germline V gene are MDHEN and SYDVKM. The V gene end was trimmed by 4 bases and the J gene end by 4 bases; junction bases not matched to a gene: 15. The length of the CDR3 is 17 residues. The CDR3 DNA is TGTGCCAGCAGTTACGTTGACAGGGCGATGGACGCCACTGAAGCTTTCTTT. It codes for CASSYVDRAMDATEAFF. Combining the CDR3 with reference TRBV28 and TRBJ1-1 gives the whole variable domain DVKVTQSSRYLVKRTGEKVFLECVQDMDHENMFWYRQDPGLGLRLIYFSYDVKMKEKGDIPEGYSVSREKKERFSLILESASTNQTSMYLCASSYVDRAMDATEAFFGQGTRLTVV.

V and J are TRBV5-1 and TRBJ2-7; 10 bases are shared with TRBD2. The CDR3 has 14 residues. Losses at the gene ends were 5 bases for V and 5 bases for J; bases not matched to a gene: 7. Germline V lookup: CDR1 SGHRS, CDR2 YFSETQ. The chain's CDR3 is CASSFLAGADEQYF. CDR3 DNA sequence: TGCGCCAGCAGTTTTCTAGCGGGAGCGGACGAGCAGTACTTC.

In nucleotides, the CDR3 is TGTGCCAGCAGTGCGGCGGGAGGACCCGGGTGGGAGACCCAGTACTTC. Amino acids: CASSAAGGPGWETQYF. The chain recombines TRBV25-1 with TRBJ2-5; TRBD2 agrees at 8 bases. V trimming: 4 bases; J trimming: 5 bases; junction bases outside the gene matches: 12. This CDR3 spans 16 amino acids. In germline, CDR1 is MGHDK, CDR2 SYGVNS. Based on the CDR3 plus reference TRBV25-1 and TRBJ2-5, the full variable domain is EADIYQTPRYLVIGTGKKITLECSQTMGHDKMYWYQQDPGMELHLIHYSYGVNSTEKGDLSSESTVSRIRTEHFPLTLESARPSHTSQYLCASSAAGGPGWETQYFGPGTRLLVL.

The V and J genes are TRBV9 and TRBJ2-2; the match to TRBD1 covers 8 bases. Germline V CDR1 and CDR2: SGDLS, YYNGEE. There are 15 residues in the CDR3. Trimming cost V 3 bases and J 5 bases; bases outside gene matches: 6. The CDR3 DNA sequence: TGTGCCAGCAGCGACCAGACAGGGGTTACCGGGGAGCTGTTTTTT. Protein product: CASSDQTGVTGELFF.

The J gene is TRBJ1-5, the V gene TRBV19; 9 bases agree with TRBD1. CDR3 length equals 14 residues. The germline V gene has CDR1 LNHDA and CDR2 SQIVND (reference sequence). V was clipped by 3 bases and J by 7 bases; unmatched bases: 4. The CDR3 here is CASSIGTGRQPQHF. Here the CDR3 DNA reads TGTGCCAGTAGTATCGGGACAGGGAGACAGCCCCAGCATTTT.

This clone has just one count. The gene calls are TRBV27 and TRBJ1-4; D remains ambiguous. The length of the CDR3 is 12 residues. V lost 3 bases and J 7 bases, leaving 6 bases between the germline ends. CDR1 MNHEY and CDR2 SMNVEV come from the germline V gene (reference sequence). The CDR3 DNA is TGTGCCAGCAGTTTTTTTGGTGAAAAACTGTTTTTT. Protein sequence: CASSFFGEKLFF.

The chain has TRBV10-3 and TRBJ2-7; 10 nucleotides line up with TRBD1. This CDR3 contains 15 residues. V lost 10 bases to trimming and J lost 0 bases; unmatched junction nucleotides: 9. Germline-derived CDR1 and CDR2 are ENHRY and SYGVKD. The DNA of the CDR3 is TGTGCCACTACCACCCGGGACAGGGGCTCCTACGAGCAGTACTTC. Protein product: CATTTRDRGSYEQYF.

CDR3 protein: CSVRTGAEEQYF. DNA for the CDR3: TGCAGCGTTCGGACAGGGGCGGAAGAGCAGTACTTC. The J gene is TRBJ2-7, the V gene TRBV29-1; 9 nucleotides line up with TRBD1. CDR3 length equals 12 residues. The V and J ends lost 5 bases and 7 bases, in that order; junction bases with no gene match: 6. The germline V gene encodes CDR1 SQVTM and CDR2 ANQGSEA.

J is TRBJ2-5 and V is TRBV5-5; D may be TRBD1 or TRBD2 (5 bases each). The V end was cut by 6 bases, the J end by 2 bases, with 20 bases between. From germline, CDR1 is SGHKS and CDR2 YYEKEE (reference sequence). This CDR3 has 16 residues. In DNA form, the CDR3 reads TGTGCCAGCAACAAACGGGGATTGGGGGAACAAGAGACCCAGTACTTC. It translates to CASNKRGLGEQETQYF.

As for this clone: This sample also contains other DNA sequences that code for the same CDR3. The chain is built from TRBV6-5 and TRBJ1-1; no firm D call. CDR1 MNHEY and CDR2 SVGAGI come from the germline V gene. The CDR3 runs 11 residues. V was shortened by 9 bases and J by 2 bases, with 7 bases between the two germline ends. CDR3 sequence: CASRGNTEAFF. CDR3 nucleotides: TGTGCCAGTCGGGGTAACACTGAAGCTTTCTTT.